Below, 10 T cell receptor beta chains from the same sample are listed, as sequenced in a study of T cells after yellow fever vaccination. TCRdb recomputed calls from the 5' RACE reads with MiXCR, one row per CDR3 protein. The table lists more than 300,000 distinct CDR3 sequences, about 10% of them singletons. The specimen comprised CD4+ T cells sorted from PBMCs, sampled 45 days after the yellow fever booster vaccination. The receptors come from a man between 18 and 29 years old who received the YFV17D yellow fever vaccine.

J is TRBJ1-5 and V is TRBV3-1; D remains ambiguous. V was pared by 4 bases and J by 9 bases, with 19 bases between. This CDR3 region has 15 residues. Germline V gives CDR1 LGHDT, CDR2 YNNKEL (reference sequence). CDR3 protein: CASSPRGGVLSPQHF. DNA for the CDR3: TGTGCCAGCAGCCCGCGGGGTGGCGTATTATCGCCCCAGCATTTT.

The CDR3: CASSQGPASPTQYF. CDR3 DNA: TGTGCCAGCAGCCAAGGTCCGGCAAGTCCCACGCAGTATTTT. This chain uses TRBV7-2 with TRBJ2-3; no definite D call. The CDR3 has 14 residues. Germline-derived CDR1 and CDR2 are SGHTA and FQGNSA. Trimming cost V 5 bases and J 9 bases, with 18 bases left between them. Complete variable domain (other parts from reference TRBV7-2 and TRBJ2-3): GAGVSQSPSNKVTEKGKDVELRCDPISGHTALYWYRQSLGQGLEFLIYFQGNSAPDKSGLPSDRFSAERTGGSVSTLTIQRTQQEDSAVYLCASSQGPASPTQYFGPGTRLTVL.

The V gene is TRBV7-2, the J gene TRBJ2-3; D might be TRBD1 (5 bases). The CDR3 is made up of 15 amino acids. Trimming cost V 5 bases and J 0 bases, with 12 bases left between them. Germline V gene sequence: CDR1 SGHTA, CDR2 FQGNSA. This CDR3 is CASSPRQPSTDTQYF. In DNA form, the CDR3 reads TGTGCCAGCAGCCCTCGACAGCCTAGCACAGATACGCAGTATTTT.

In its sample, this clonotype was seen a few times. The chain is built from TRBV6-5 and TRBJ2-4, with a tentative D call TRBD1 (6 bases). V dropped 5 bases and J dropped 3 bases, with 17 bases sitting between them. The CDR3 is 16 amino acids. The V gene's germline CDR1 is MNHEY and CDR2 SVGAGI. CDR3 in amino acids: CASSLTGRWGKNIQYF. The CDR3 DNA sequence: TGTGCCAGCAGTCTGACAGGCCGGTGGGGCAAAAACATTCAGTACTTC.

The chain links TRBV5-1 to TRBJ2-7, with D possibly called TRBD1 or TRBD2 (5 bases each). The length of the CDR3 is 15 residues. The V end was cut by 5 bases, the J end by 3 bases, with 18 bases between. Germline CDR1 reads SGHRS; CDR2 reads YFSETQ. CDR3 amino acids: CASRRDATPYYEQYV. CDR3 sequence (DNA): TGCGCCAGCAGGAGGGACGCCACTCCGTACTACGAGCAGTACGTC.

This clonotype was counted between two and nine times. The chain recombines TRBV27 with TRBJ2-7; D possibly corresponds to TRBD2 (6 bases). The CDR3 runs 15 residues. CDR1 MNHEY and CDR2 SMNVEV come from the germline V gene (reference sequence). V was pared by 3 bases and J by 4 bases, with 16 bases between. CDR3 bases: TGTGCCAGCAGTTTCCGTCCGTTGGGAGGATACGAGCAGTACTTC. Amino acid sequence: CASSFRPLGGYEQYF.

This clonotype occurred a few times. This chain's CDR3 is CSARDSWGQFF. CDR3 bases: TGCAGTGCTAGAGATTCTTGGGGGCAGTTCTTC. The gene calls are TRBV20-1 and TRBJ2-1; D not resolved. Germline CDR1 DFQATT, CDR2 SNEGSKA (reference sequence). V lost 0 bases, J lost 12 bases, and 9 bases lay in between. This CDR3 is 11 amino acids long.

This chain links TRBV5-1 with TRBJ1-2; D not resolved. Deletions cut 5 bases from V and 8 bases from J, with 10 bases between. CDR1 and CDR2 from the germline V gene are SGHRS and YFSETQ. The CDR3 consists of 11 residues. In nucleotides, the CDR3 is TGCGCCAGCAGTGAGGCGAGAGGCTACACCTTC. Amino acid sequence: CASSEARGYTF.

This chain links TRBV11-2 with TRBJ2-7, with D uncertain. Looked up from germline, CDR1 is SGHAT and CDR2 is FQNNGV. The CDR3 contains 16 residues. Trimming removed 5 bases at V and 3 bases at J, with 20 bases between. CDR3 in amino acids: CASSPYQDKSRYEQYF. The CDR3 DNA sequence: TGTGCCAGCAGCCCATATCAGGATAAGTCCCGCTACGAGCAGTACTTC.

The J gene is TRBJ2-3, the V gene TRBV12-3 or TRBV12-4, with TRBD2 matching over 9 bases. J gave up 4 bases and V 3 bases, and 2 bases lay outside the gene matches. The CDR3 totals 14 residues. The CDR3 DNA reads as TGTGCCAGCAGTTTTGGGACTAGCCCAGATACGCAGTATTTT. This codes for CASSFGTSPDTQYF.